The 17 T cell receptor beta chains below were found in one sample sequenced in a study of OX40 agonist ivuxolimab in advanced cancers. Using immunoSEQ multiplex PCR, the repertoire was profiled, and TCRdb retains in-frame clones only, with some absent. The sample carries about 52,000 clones, about 88% recorded once. Here the sequenced sample was CD4+ or CD8+ T cells sorted from blood, taken in a trial of the OX40 agonist ivuxolimab. These receptors all come from an adult with an advanced solid tumor such as melanoma, head and neck, liver or kidney cancer.

This clone showed up just once. The chain is built from TRBV10-3 and TRBJ1-5; 7 bases fit TRBD1. The CDR3 extends over 15 amino acids. Trimming at V came to 3 bases and at J to 9 bases, leaving 11 bases not matched to a gene. Looked up from germline, CDR1 is ENHRY and CDR2 is SYGVKD. CDR3 in DNA: TGTGCCATCAGTGAAGGAAAAGGGGCAGGGGGGCCCCAGCATTTT. Amino acid sequence: CAISEGKGAGGPQHF.

The rearrangement uses TRBV5-1 and TRBJ1-1; D is unclear. CDR3 length: 14 amino acids. V lost 0 bases, J lost 4 bases, and 10 bases lay in between. Germline V gene lookup returns CDR1 SGHRS and CDR2 YFSETQ. The chain's CDR3 is CASSLDPEGTEAFF. In DNA, the CDR3 is TGCGCCAGCAGCTTGGACCCTGAGGGCACTGAAGCTTTCTTT.

The J gene is TRBJ2-7, the V gene TRBV9; D remains ambiguous. The length of the CDR3 is 15 residues. Trimming pared 0 bases from V and 0 bases from J, leaving 10 bases between. Germline loops: CDR1 SGDLS, CDR2 YYNGEE. The CDR3 reads CASSVAGDPSYEQYF. The CDR3 bases are TGTGCCAGCAGCGTAGCTGGTGACCCCTCCTACGAGCAGTACTTC. The full variable domain, rest sourced from reference TRBV9 and TRBJ2-7, is DSGVTQTPKHLITATGQRVTLRCSPRSGDLSVYWYQQSLDQGLQFLIQYYNGEERAKGNILERFSAQQFPDLHSELNLSSLELGDSALYFCASSVAGDPSYEQYFGPGTRLTVT.

V gene TRBV6-5 combines with J gene TRBJ2-5; D gene uncertain. TRBJ2-7 matches the DNA end more closely, so the J call is doubtful. Germline V gene sequence: CDR1 MNHEY, CDR2 SVGAGI. The CDR3 loop spans 13 amino acids. DNA of the CDR3: TGTGCCAGCAGTGAATGGGTGCGCTACGAGCAGTACTTC. This gives the protein CASSEWVRYEQYF.

This clone turned up a few times. The chain employs TRBV5-1 and TRBJ2-7; D uncertain. Trimming took 2 bases from V and 0 from J, leaving 6 bases between them. CDR3 size: 13 residues. The germline V gene encodes CDR1 SGHRS and CDR2 YFSETQ. CDR3 sequence: CASSFELSYEQYF. The CDR3 DNA follows: TGCGCCAGCAGCTTTGAGCTCTCCTACGAGCAGTACTTC.

This rearrangement joins TRBV27 to TRBJ2-3, with 9 bases aligning to TRBD2. The germline V gene has CDR1 MNHEY and CDR2 SMNVEV (reference sequence). Trimming cost V 6 bases and J 3 bases; bases outside gene matches: 10. The CDR3 is 16 amino acids. The CDR3 sequence is CASSRGGEFKTDTQYF. CDR3 nucleotides: TGTGCCAGCAGCCGCGGGGGGGAGTTTAAAACAGATACGCAGTATTTT.

This clone showed up just once. The chain links TRBV13 to TRBJ2-5; D remains unclear. CDR1 is PRHDT, CDR2 FYEKMQ, per germline (reference sequence). The CDR3 extends over 14 amino acids. Between the trimmed V and J ends, which lost 0 bases and 5 bases, there was a span of 10 bases. The CDR3 loop reads CASSLGQSGETQYF. The CDR3 nucleotides are TGTGCCAGCAGCTTAGGGCAGTCCGGGGAGACCCAGTACTTC.

J is TRBJ1-1 and V is TRBV29-1, with 7 bases that match TRBD1. The CDR3 has 13 residues. Trimming at V came to 5 bases and at J to 2 bases, leaving 5 bases not matched to a gene. Per germline, CDR1 SQVTM and CDR2 ANQGSEA. CDR3: CSVRGQTNTEAFF. CDR3 nucleotide sequence: TGCAGCGTTAGGGGACAGACTAACACTGAAGCTTTCTTT.

This clone was detected once. Without the conserved terminal phenylalanine or tryptophan, this CDR3 likely stems from a read error. No DNA is shown, since the ends of the CDR3 on it are uncertain; the CDR3 is the one TCRdb lists. The chain uses TRBV12-2 and TRBJ1-1. TRBV12-2 is given as a pseudogene. The CDR3 extends over 12 residues, inclusive of both ends. The CDR3 loop reads CASRLVVSGRAL.

This clone was seen a single time. CDR3 coding DNA: TGTGCCAGCAGCCCGACAGGGGGATATGGCTACACCTTC. Protein sequence: CASSPTGGYGYTF. The chain joins TRBV5-6 to TRBJ1-2, with 9 bases identical to TRBD1. The CDR3 runs to 13 residues. Germline V gene lookup returns CDR1 SGHDT and CDR2 YYEEEE. The V segment lost 4 bases and the J segment 5 bases; nucleotides outside the gene matches: 3.

V is TRBV11-1 and J is TRBJ1-2, with TRBD1 matching over 7 bases. CDR1 is SGHAT, CDR2 FQDESV, per germline (reference sequence). The CDR3 sequence is 14 residues long. Trimming cost V 5 bases and J 3 bases; bases outside gene matches: 6. As DNA, the CDR3 is TGTGCCAGCAGCGTAACAGGGGTTGACTATGGCTACACCTTC. Amino acid sequence: CASSVTGVDYGYTF.

The chain uses TRBV19 and TRBJ2-2, with 9 positions matching TRBD2. Trimming removed 3 bases from V and 6 bases from J; junction bases left unmatched: 5. Germline CDR1 and CDR2: LNHDA and SQIVND (reference sequence). CDR3 length: 15 amino acids. For the CDR3, the DNA is TGTGCCAGTAGTATGGAGACTAGCGGCCCCGGGGAGCTGTTTTTT. Translation gives CASSMETSGPGELFF.

The V call is TRBV7-2, the J call TRBJ2-7, with D perhaps matching TRBD1 (6 bases). Germline values: CDR1 SGHTA, CDR2 FQGNSA. CDR3 length equals 16 residues. The V gene lost 4 bases and the J gene lost 0 bases, with 16 bases spanning the gap. The CDR3 protein is CASSYQGQGHSYEQYF. CDR3 bases: TGTGCCAGCAGCTACCAGGGGCAGGGTCACTCCTACGAGCAGTACTTC.

The chain couples TRBV19 to TRBJ1-1, with unresolved D. The CDR3 sequence is 13 residues long. The V gene's germline CDR1 is LNHDA and CDR2 SQIVND (reference sequence). V was cut by 2 bases and J by 1 base, with 5 bases left in between. The CDR3 region has the DNA TGTGCCAGTAGTATATCACAGAACACTGAAGCTTTCTTT. Translation gives CASSISQNTEAFF.

The chain has TRBV4-3 and TRBJ1-2; perhaps TRBD1 as D (5 bases). The germline gives CDR1 LGHNA, CDR2 YSLEER. Trimming removed 0 bases at V and 3 bases at J, with 11 bases between. The CDR3 is made up of 15 amino acids. DNA for the CDR3: TGCGCCAGCAGCCAAGATCCCCGACAGCACTATGGCTACACCTTC. Its protein product is CASSQDPRQHYGYTF.

The gene calls are TRBV11-2 and TRBJ1-2; TRBD1 aligns across 7 bases. The CDR3 has 13 residues. Trimming cost V 0 bases and J 7 bases; bases outside gene matches: 2. Germline CDR1 SGHAT, CDR2 FQNNGV. CDR3 sequence reads: CASSLEAGGGYTF. The CDR3 DNA sequence: TGTGCCAGCAGCTTAGAGGCAGGGGGTGGCTACACCTTC.

This chain joins TRBV2 and TRBJ2-1, with TRBD1 as a possible D gene (5 bases). From germline, CDR1 is SNHLY and CDR2 FYNNEI. Trimming removed 6 bases at V and 6 bases at J, with 15 bases between. This CDR3 comprises 14 residues. The CDR3 spells CASRSGARSNEQFF. The CDR3 DNA is TGTGCCAGCAGGTCTGGGGCTAGATCCAATGAGCAGTTCTTC.